This T cell receptor beta chain was recorded in a study of T-cell memory formation after mild COVID-19 (dated by TCRdb to the early 2020s). Background for the entire study: TCR sequence clusters from the two donors were largely donor specific. Two young, previously healthy adult volunteers, one female and one male, were included in the cohort. Longitudinal TCRalpha and TCRbeta repertoire sequencing tracked T-cell clones expanding and contracting after mild COVID-19 in a couple of donors.

The CDR3 holds 12 amino acids from the cysteine to the phenylalanine. Only the CDR3 DNA is retained, 36 bases long and in frame from the first base. CDR1 is given as SEHNR and CDR2 as FQNEAQ, both from the germline V gene (reference sequence). V was cut back by 5 bases and J by 5 bases, leaving a gap of 9 bases between them. Sequencing was carried out with an Illumina NovaSeq 6000. TCRalpha and TCRbeta cDNA libraries were constructed by 5'RACE with constant-segment primers, with sample barcodes and unique molecular identifiers being introduced. Trizol reagent was used to extract RNA from every sample. The libraries were amplified in two PCR steps, and the second step added a second sample barcode and Illumina TruSeq adapters. Sequencing of libraries was performed on an Illumina NovaSeq with 2 x 150 bp paired-end reads. The study's processing was this. Reads were demultiplexed and collapsed into UMI-guided consensus sequences with migec v1.2.7. Using mixcr v2.1.11, the UMI consensuses were aligned to TRA and TRB V and J templates and assembled into clonotypes. A clonotype was counted as expanded or contracted only if both edgeR and NoisET called the change significant, with noise models trained on biological replicates. For edgeR calls, the cutoffs were a false discovery rate-adjusted p below 0.01 and a log2 fold-change threshold of 1. As an exploratory analysis of dynamics, max-normalized trajectories of the 1000 most abundant clonotypes were examined by PCA with hierarchical clustering. Separately sequenced CD4+ and CD8+ repertoires were used to assign a CD4 or CD8 phenotype to each responding clone. In-frame beta chains were kept once TCRdb had trimmed the public reads at Q25 with fastp and called clones with MiXCR. Rows are unified per CDR3 protein, each entry keeping the most common DNA and genes. These V and J calls derive from TCRdb rather than the authors' analysis. The sample includes more than 80,000 distinct CDR3 sequences, with around 12% observed a single time. Of the sample, around 30% falls within the top ten clones.

Summary of the overall study and its limitations: Only a couple of mild cases were covered in the study, and larger cohorts including severe cases with pre-infection samples were considered necessary. The second-wave clones that peaked on day 37 were not confirmed to be SARS-CoV-2 specific. Clones that contracted from day 15 to 85 showed balanced CD4/CD8 phenotypes, whereas a second wave of clones that expanded from day 15 to 37 leaned towards CD4+. Some responding clones were found in pre-infection memory, which suggests that pre-existing cross-reactive memory T cells took part in the SARS-CoV-2 response. Contracting CD4+ clones were found mainly in CM and EM memory subsets, while CD8+ clones were enriched in EMRA.

Worth noting for this clonotype: Its antigen target is currently unknown. There are no base qualities to consult, and no much larger clone falls within one base.

Ficoll-Paque density gradient centrifugation was the method used to isolate PBMCs. The sequenced material came from PBMCs or a T cell subset sorted from them (not recorded which). The sequence was obtained from an adult woman who had mild COVID-19 (a few samples of this study predate the infection). The sample titles of this study are shuffled in the database, so cell type and time point are left out; the donor was told from shared clones. The chain is assembled from TRBV7-9 and TRBJ2-5; the D gene is possibly TRBD1 or TRBD2, each agreeing over 5 bases. The CDR3 is CASSKGTETQYF. In nucleotides, the sequence is TGTGCCAGCAGCAAAGGGACCGAGACCCAGTACTTC.